The 26 T cell receptor beta chains below all came from one sample that was sequenced in a study of cytomegalovirus exposure and HLA in healthy donors. The PCR was carried out with 60 Vbeta primers and 13 Jbeta primers. TCRdb keeps only in-frame clones here, not all; method: immunoSEQ multiplex PCR. This sample has about 230,000 clones, with about 85% found just once. Sequences were obtained from PBMCs. The receptor source for this set is a girl under 10 years old in good health and CMV-seronegative.

V usage is TRBV11-2 and J usage is TRBJ2-3; 8 bases are a match to TRBD1. The V segment lost 5 bases and the J segment 2 bases; nucleotides outside the gene matches: 12. CDR1 and CDR2 (germline): SGHAT, FQNNGV. This CDR3 is built from 17 residues. The CDR3 sequence is CASSPIAGTGVTDTQYF. The CDR3 nucleotides are TGTGCCAGCAGCCCTATAGCCGGGACAGGCGTCACAGATACGCAGTATTTT.

The chain links TRBV5-6 to TRBJ2-2; 9 positions agree with TRBD1. Germline trimming cut 5 bases from V and 7 bases from J; bases unmatched to any gene: 12. Germline loops: CDR1 SGHDT, CDR2 YYEEEE. This CDR3 region has 16 residues. The CDR3 loop is CASRFAGQGGSGELFF. DNA for the CDR3: TGTGCCAGCAGATTCGCGGGACAGGGCGGTAGCGGGGAGCTGTTTTTT.

The genes are TRBV10-1 and TRBJ1-2, with TRBD1 matching 7 bases. The CDR3 consists of 13 residues. The V and J ends lost 3 bases and 4 bases, in that order; junction bases with no gene match: 2. CDR1 is WNHNN and CDR2 is SYGVQD in the germline V gene (reference sequence). CDR3 residues: CASSDTGAYGYTF. In DNA, the CDR3 is TGCGCCAGCAGTGATACAGGGGCCTATGGCTACACCTTC.

V is TRBV29-1 and J is TRBJ1-3; a weak D match, TRBD1 (5 bases). The CDR3 spans 14 residues. Trimming pared 3 bases from V and 2 bases from J, leaving 11 bases between. Germline CDR1 SQVTM, CDR2 ANQGSEA. This chain's CDR3 is CSVDRVVTGNTIYF. The CDR3 nucleotides read TGCAGCGTTGACAGGGTTGTCACTGGAAACACCATATATTTT.

This clone turned up a few times. Here the CDR3 DNA reads TGTGCCAGCAGCTTGGGAAGATTAGACACCGGGGAGCTGTTTTTT. Amino acid sequence: CASSLGRLDTGELFF. This chain joins TRBV5-6 and TRBJ2-2; no definite D call. The germline V and J ends were trimmed by 0 bases and 3 bases, with 9 bases remaining between them. Germline lookup yields CDR1 SGHDT and CDR2 YYEEEE. The CDR3 totals 15 residues.

The chain is built from TRBV18 and TRBJ1-5; D is undetermined. Trimming cost V 0 bases and J 1 base, with 7 bases left between them. Germline V lookup: CDR1 KGHSH, CDR2 LQKENI. The CDR3 loop spans 15 amino acids. The CDR3 region is CASSPPKRSNQPQHF. In DNA form, the CDR3 reads TGTGCCAGCTCACCACCGAAGAGAAGCAATCAGCCCCAGCATTTT.

The CDR3 spells CASSGGIRSSYEQYF. The CDR3 DNA sequence: TGTGCCAGCAGTGGCGGCATAAGGAGCTCCTACGAGCAGTACTTC. The chain recombines TRBV6-5 with TRBJ2-7; D not resolved. The CDR3 consists of 15 residues. CDR1 is MNHEY, CDR2 SVGAGI, per germline. The V and J ends lost 5 bases and 0 bases respectively, with 14 bases between them.

This rearrangement joins TRBV15 to TRBJ2-7; D gene ambiguous. Germline CDR1 reads LNHNV; CDR2 reads YYDKDF (reference sequence). CDR3 length: 14 amino acids. V lost 1 base and J lost 4, with 11 bases in between. Written as DNA, the CDR3 is TGTGCCACCAGCAGAGGTATAGAGGCGTACGAGCAGTACTTC. It yields the protein CATSRGIEAYEQYF.

The chain recombines TRBV7-8 with TRBJ2-1, with TRBD2 matching over 11 bases. Unmatched junction bases numbered 4, after V lost 1 base and J lost 8 bases. The CDR3 has 15 amino acids. Looked up from germline, CDR1 is SGHVS and CDR2 is FQNEAQ. CDR3 nucleotides: TGTGCCAGCAGCTTAGGACTAGCGGGGAACGATGAGCAGTTCTTC. Its protein is CASSLGLAGNDEQFF.

In this sample, this clone turned up a few times. The chain couples TRBV7-2 to TRBJ2-3, with a possible D match to TRBD2 (6 bases). Trimming left V 5 bases short and J 3 bases short, with 21 bases between. The CDR3 length is 17 residues. Germline V gene sequence: CDR1 SGHTA, CDR2 FQGNSA. The CDR3 here is CASSGGAPPGPTDTQYF. The DNA for the CDR3 is TGTGCCAGCAGCGGAGGGGCTCCCCCGGGCCCTACAGATACGCAGTATTTT.

J is TRBJ1-1 and V is TRBV2; D is unclear. Germline V gene lookup returns CDR1 SNHLY and CDR2 FYNNEI. The CDR3 covers 13 residues. V lost 11 bases and J lost 1, with 14 bases in between. DNA for the CDR3: TGTGCCTTCGCAGGCCACCCGAACACTGAAGCTTTCTTT. Protein product: CAFAGHPNTEAFF.

The chain is built from TRBV18 and TRBJ2-7, with 8 bases matching TRBD2. The CDR3 runs to 14 residues. Losses at the gene ends were 1 base for V and 7 bases for J; bases not matched to a gene: 6. Germline V CDR1 and CDR2: KGHSH, LQKENI. The CDR3: CASSPLAGSREQYF. The CDR3 nucleotides read TGTGCCAGCTCACCACTAGCGGGATCGCGTGAGCAGTACTTC.

The rearrangement links TRBV27 to TRBJ2-1, with D perhaps matching TRBD2 (5 bases). The germline CDR1 and CDR2 sequences are MNHEY and SMNVEV (reference sequence). Trimming removed 6 bases from V and 0 bases from J, with 9 bases in between. The CDR3 runs 14 residues. The CDR3 protein is CASSGGRSYNEQFF. The CDR3 DNA reads TGTGCCAGCAGCGGCGGGCGCTCCTACAATGAGCAGTTCTTC.

The rearrangement links TRBV5-1 to TRBJ1-6; D perhaps matches TRBD1 (6 bases). V was cut by 3 bases and J by 9 bases, with 13 bases left in between. The CDR3 covers 14 residues. Germline V CDR1 and CDR2: SGHRS, YFSETQ. The CDR3 region is CASSYRESGSPLHF. The CDR3 DNA is TGCGCCAGCAGCTACAGGGAGTCTGGTTCACCCCTCCACTTT.

J is TRBJ2-1 and V is TRBV7-9, with D unresolved. The germline gives CDR1 SEHNR, CDR2 FQNEAQ (reference sequence). The CDR3 is 12 amino acids. Trimming pared 5 bases from V and 6 bases from J, leaving 8 bases between. The CDR3 DNA reads as TGTGCCAGCAGCCTCCACTTCAATGAGCAGTTCTTC. Translating it yields CASSLHFNEQFF. The whole variable domain, remainder taken from reference TRBV7-9 and TRBJ2-1, is DTGVSQNPRHKITKRGQNVTFRCDPISEHNRLYWYRQTLGQGPEFLTYFQNEAQLEKSRLLSDRFSAERPKGSFSTLEIQRTEQGDSAMYLCASSLHFNEQFFGPGTRLTVL.

This chain uses TRBV19 with TRBJ2-7; 8 bases match TRBD1. From germline, CDR1 is LNHDA and CDR2 SQIVND (reference sequence). This CDR3 region has 15 residues. V trimming: 5 bases; J trimming: 3 bases; junction bases outside the gene matches: 9. DNA for the CDR3: TGTGCCAGTAGTTACAGGACAGGGCAAGGCTACGAGCAGTACTTC. Translation gives CASSYRTGQGYEQYF.

This chain connects TRBV27 to TRBJ2-3, with D unresolved. The V end lost 5 bases, the J end lost 5 bases, and 8 bases lay between the germline ends. The CDR3 loop spans 12 amino acids. CDR1 MNHEY and CDR2 SMNVEV come from the germline V gene (reference sequence). DNA for the CDR3: TGTGCCAGCAGTCGTCAGTTAGATACGCAGTATTTT. Encoded protein: CASSRQLDTQYF.

The chain recombines TRBV6-1 with TRBJ1-1, with 9 bases fitting TRBD1. With 6 bases clipped from V and 5 bases from J, the junction kept 10 bases outside the gene matches. This CDR3 contains 15 residues. Per the germline V gene, CDR1 is MNHNS and CDR2 is SASEGT. Here the CDR3 reads CASRGGTGFWTEAFF. The CDR3 DNA sequence: TGTGCCAGCAGGGGGGGGACAGGGTTTTGGACTGAAGCTTTCTTT.

The V call is TRBV30, the J call TRBJ1-2; no clear D. The V end was cut by 0 bases, the J end by 8 bases, with 13 bases between. This CDR3 comprises 13 residues. CDR1 is GTSNPN, CDR2 SVGIG, per germline (reference sequence). CDR3 in amino acids: CAWSVTGMSGYTF. CDR3 nucleotide sequence: TGTGCCTGGAGTGTAACCGGGATGAGCGGCTACACCTTC.

CDR3 bases: TGTGCCAGCCGCCCTACAGGTATTAGCAATCAGCCCCAGCATTTT. Its translation: CASRPTGISNQPQHF. The chain carries TRBV19 and TRBJ1-5; possibly TRBD1 for D (5 bases). The CDR3 extends over 15 amino acids. V lost 9 bases to trimming and J lost 0 bases, with 15 bases between them. CDR1 is LNHDA and CDR2 is SQIVND in the germline V gene (reference sequence).

The chain has TRBV19 and TRBJ1-1; possible D gene TRBD1, 5 bases. Trimming removed 2 bases at V and 4 bases at J, with 11 bases between. The germline gives CDR1 LNHDA, CDR2 SQIVND (reference sequence). The CDR3 consists of 14 residues. This CDR3 is CASSIKTVSTEAFF. The CDR3 DNA follows: TGTGCCAGTAGTATAAAGACAGTTAGCACTGAAGCTTTCTTT.

In nucleotides, the CDR3 is TGTGCCAGCAGCCGGACAGGAGACTCTGGAAACACCATATATTTT. Translated: CASSRTGDSGNTIYF. The chain uses TRBV7-9 and TRBJ1-3; 7 nucleotides line up with TRBD1. The CDR3 length is 15 residues. V was pared by 5 bases and J by 0 bases, with 4 bases of the junction left unmatched. Germline-derived CDR1 and CDR2 are SEHNR and FQNEAQ (reference sequence).

The chain is built from TRBV19 and TRBJ2-3; D is possibly TRBD1 (6 bases). This CDR3 is built from 14 residues. Trimming left V 10 bases short and J 0 bases short, with 14 bases between. Germline values: CDR1 LNHDA, CDR2 SQIVND (reference sequence). The CDR3 coding sequence is TGTGCCACCTCACCTAGGGGGAGCACAGATACGCAGTATTTT. Translating gives CATSPRGSTDTQYF.

The DNA for the CDR3 is TGTGCCAGCAGTTTTAGGAGCAACTATGGCTACACCTTC. It specifies CASSFRSNYGYTF. The chain is built from TRBV27 and TRBJ1-2, with unresolved D. CDR3 length: 13 amino acids. Trimming left V 3 bases short and J 2 bases short, with 7 bases between. Per the germline V gene, CDR1 is MNHEY and CDR2 is SMNVEV (reference sequence).

The chain couples TRBV6-1 to TRBJ2-3; 7 bases are a match to TRBD2. Trimming cost V 9 bases and J 0 bases; bases outside gene matches: 3. CDR3 length: 13 amino acids. The germline gives CDR1 MNHNS, CDR2 SASEGT. The CDR3 is CASNSGSTDTQYF. The CDR3 DNA is TGTGCCAGTAATAGCGGGAGCACAGATACGCAGTATTTT.

The V call is TRBV15, the J call TRBJ2-5, with a weak D call TRBD1 (8 bases). V lost 3 bases and J 3 bases, leaving 20 bases between the germline ends. The CDR3 totals 17 residues. Germline values: CDR1 LNHNV, CDR2 YYDKDF (reference sequence). CDR3 sequence reads: CATSRNRGGIRKETQYF. CDR3 DNA sequence: TGTGCCACCAGCAGGAACAGGGGGGGGATCCGCAAAGAGACCCAGTACTTC. Based on the CDR3 plus reference TRBV15 and TRBJ2-5, the full variable domain is DAMVIQNPRYQVTQFGKPVTLSCSQTLNHNVMYWYQQKSSQAPKLLFHYYDKDFNNEADTPDNFQSRRPNTSFCFLDIRSPGLGDTAMYLCATSRNRGGIRKETQYFGPGTRLLVL.